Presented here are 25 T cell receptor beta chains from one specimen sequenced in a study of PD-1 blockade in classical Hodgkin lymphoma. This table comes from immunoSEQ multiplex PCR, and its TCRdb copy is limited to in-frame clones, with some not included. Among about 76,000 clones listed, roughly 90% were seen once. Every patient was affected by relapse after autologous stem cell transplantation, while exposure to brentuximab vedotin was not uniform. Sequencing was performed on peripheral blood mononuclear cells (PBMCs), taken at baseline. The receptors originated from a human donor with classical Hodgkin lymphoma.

The CDR3 DNA follows: TGTGCCAGTAGTCTCGACAAGACTAGCAGAGATAATTACACCGGGGAGCTGTTTTTT. Its translation: CASSLDKTSRDNYTGELFF. This rearrangement joins TRBV19 to TRBJ2-2, with 7 bases lining up with TRBD2. The V gene's germline CDR1 is LNHDA and CDR2 SQIVND (reference sequence). The CDR3 has 19 amino acids. The V gene end was trimmed by 5 bases and the J gene end by 3 bases; junction bases not matched to a gene: 18. The whole variable domain, filled in from reference TRBV19 and TRBJ2-2, reads DGGITQSPKYLFRKEGQNVTLSCEQNLNHDAMYWYRQDPGQGLRLIYYSQIVNDFQKGDIAEGYSVSREKKESFPLTVTSAQKNPTAFYLCASSLDKTSRDNYTGELFFGEGSRLTVL.

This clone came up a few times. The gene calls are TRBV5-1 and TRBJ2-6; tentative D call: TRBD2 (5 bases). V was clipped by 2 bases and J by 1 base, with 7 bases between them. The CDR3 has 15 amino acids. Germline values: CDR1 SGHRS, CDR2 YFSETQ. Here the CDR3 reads CASSFGGSGANVLTF. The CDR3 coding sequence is TGCGCCAGCAGCTTCGGCGGGTCTGGGGCCAACGTCCTGACTTTC.

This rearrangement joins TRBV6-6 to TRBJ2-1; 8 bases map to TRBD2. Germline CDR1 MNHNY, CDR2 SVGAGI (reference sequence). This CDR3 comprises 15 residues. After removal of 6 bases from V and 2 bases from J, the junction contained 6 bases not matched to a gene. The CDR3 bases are TGTGCCAGCAGGAACGGCGGGGGGACCTACAATGAGCAGTTCTTC. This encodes CASRNGGGTYNEQFF.

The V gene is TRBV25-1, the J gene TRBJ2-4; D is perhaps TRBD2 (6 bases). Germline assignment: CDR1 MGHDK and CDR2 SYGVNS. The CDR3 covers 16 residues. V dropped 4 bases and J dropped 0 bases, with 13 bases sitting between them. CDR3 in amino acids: CASSAQDYLAKNIQYF. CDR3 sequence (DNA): TGTGCCAGCAGTGCACAGGACTACCTAGCCAAAAACATTCAGTACTTC.

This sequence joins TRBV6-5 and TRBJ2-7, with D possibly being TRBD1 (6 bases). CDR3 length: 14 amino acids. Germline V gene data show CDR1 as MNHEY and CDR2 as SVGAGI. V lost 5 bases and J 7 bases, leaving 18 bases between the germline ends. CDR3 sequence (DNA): TGTGCCAGCAGTAAACAGGGTGGCTCTCAAGAGCAGTACTTC. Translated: CASSKQGGSQEQYF.

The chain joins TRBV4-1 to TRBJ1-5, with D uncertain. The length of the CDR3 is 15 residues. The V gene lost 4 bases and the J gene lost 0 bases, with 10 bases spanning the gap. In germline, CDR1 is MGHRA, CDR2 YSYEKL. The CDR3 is CASSRSGDSNQPQHF. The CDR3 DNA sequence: TGCGCCAGCAGCCGATCTGGAGATAGCAATCAGCCCCAGCATTTT.

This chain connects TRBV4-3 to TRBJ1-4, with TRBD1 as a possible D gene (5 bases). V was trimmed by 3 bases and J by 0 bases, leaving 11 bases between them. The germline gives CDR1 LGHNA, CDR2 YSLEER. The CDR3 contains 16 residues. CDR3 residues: CASSQSTGATNEKLFF. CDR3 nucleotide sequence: TGCGCCAGCAGCCAGAGTACGGGGGCAACTAATGAAAAACTGTTTTTT.

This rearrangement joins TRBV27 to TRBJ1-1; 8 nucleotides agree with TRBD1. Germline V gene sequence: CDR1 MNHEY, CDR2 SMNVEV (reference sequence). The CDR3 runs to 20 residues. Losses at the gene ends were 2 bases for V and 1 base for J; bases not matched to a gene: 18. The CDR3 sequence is CASSLKSKYDRGRRNTEAFF. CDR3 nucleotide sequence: TGTGCCAGCAGTTTAAAGTCTAAGTACGACAGGGGCAGAAGGAACACTGAAGCTTTCTTT.

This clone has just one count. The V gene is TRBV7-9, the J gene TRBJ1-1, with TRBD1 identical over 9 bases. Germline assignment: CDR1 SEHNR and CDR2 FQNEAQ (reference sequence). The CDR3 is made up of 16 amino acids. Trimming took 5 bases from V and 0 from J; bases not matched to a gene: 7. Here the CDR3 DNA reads TGTGCCAGCAGCCCTCACAGGGGGCAATTGAACACTGAAGCTTTCTTT. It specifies CASSPHRGQLNTEAFF.

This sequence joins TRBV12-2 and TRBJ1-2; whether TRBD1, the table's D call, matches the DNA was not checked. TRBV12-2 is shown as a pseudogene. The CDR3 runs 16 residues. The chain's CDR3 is CASRRKKNWDRDGYTF. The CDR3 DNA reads TGTGCAAGTCGCCGAAAAAAGAATTGGGACAGGGACGGCTACACCTTC.

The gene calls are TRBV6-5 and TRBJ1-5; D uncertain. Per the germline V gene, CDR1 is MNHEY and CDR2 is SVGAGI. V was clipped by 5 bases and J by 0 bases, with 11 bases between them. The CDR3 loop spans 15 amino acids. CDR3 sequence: CASSTIRGSNQPQHF. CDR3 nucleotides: TGTGCCAGCAGTACCATCCGGGGTAGCAATCAGCCCCAGCATTTT.

CDR3 sequence reads: CASSVETGELFF. CDR3 DNA: TGCGCCAGCAGTGTGGAGACCGGGGAGCTGTTTTTT. The chain employs TRBV5-1 and TRBJ2-2; D remains unclear. Germline CDR1 and CDR2: SGHRS and YFSETQ. Trimming left V 5 bases short and J 5 bases short, with 7 bases between. This CDR3 region has 12 residues.

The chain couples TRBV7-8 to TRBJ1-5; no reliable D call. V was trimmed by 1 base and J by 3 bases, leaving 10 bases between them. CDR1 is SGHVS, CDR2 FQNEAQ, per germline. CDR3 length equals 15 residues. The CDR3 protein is CASSLEERINQPQHF. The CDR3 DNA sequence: TGTGCCAGCAGCTTAGAGGAGCGGATCAATCAGCCCCAGCATTTT.

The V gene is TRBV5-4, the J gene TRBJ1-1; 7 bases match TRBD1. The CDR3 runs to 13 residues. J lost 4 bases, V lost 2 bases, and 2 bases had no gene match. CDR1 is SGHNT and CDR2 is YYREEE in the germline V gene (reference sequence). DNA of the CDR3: TGTGCCAGCAGCTTATCAGGGGGCACTGAAGCTTTCTTT. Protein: CASSLSGGTEAFF.

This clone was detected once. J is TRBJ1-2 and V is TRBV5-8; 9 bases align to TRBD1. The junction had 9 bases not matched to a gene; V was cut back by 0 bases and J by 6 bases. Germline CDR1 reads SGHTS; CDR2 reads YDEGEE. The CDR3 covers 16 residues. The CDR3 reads CASSLEATGGTHGYTF. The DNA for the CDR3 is TGTGCCAGCAGCTTGGAAGCGACAGGGGGAACCCATGGCTACACCTTC.

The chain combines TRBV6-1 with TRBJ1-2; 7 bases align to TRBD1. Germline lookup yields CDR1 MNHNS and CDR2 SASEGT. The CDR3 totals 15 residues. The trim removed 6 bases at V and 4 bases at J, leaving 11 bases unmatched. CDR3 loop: CASSPTGPVGYGYTF. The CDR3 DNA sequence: TGTGCCAGCAGCCCGACAGGGCCGGTCGGCTATGGCTACACCTTC.

The CDR3 sequence: CASSPLAGVQETQYF. CDR3 DNA: TGTGCCAGCAGTCCCTTAGCGGGAGTACAAGAGACCCAGTACTTC. The rearrangement links TRBV6-5 to TRBJ2-5, with 9 bases matching TRBD2. The J segment lost 2 bases and the V segment lost 5 bases, leaving 6 bases of the junction unmatched. Germline loops: CDR1 MNHEY, CDR2 SVGAGI. The CDR3 is 15 residues long.

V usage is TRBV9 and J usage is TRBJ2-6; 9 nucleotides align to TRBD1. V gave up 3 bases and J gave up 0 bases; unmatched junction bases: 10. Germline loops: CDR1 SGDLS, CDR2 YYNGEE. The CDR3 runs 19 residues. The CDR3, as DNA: TGTGCCAGCAGCGCGATTCCCGGGACAGGGTTCTCTGGGGCCAACGTCCTGACTTTC. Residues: CASSAIPGTGFSGANVLTF.

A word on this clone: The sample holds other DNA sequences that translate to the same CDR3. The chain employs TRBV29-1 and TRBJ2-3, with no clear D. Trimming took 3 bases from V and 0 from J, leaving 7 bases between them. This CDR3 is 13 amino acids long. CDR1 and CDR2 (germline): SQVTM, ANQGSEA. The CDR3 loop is CSVETASTDTQYF. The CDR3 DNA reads TGCAGCGTTGAGACGGCTAGCACAGATACGCAGTATTTT.

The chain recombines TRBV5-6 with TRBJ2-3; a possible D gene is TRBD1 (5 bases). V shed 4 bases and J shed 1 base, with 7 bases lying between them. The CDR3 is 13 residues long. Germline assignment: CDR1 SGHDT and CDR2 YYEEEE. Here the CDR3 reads CASSKQGTDTQYF. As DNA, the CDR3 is TGTGCCAGCAGCAAACAGGGCACAGATACGCAGTATTTT.

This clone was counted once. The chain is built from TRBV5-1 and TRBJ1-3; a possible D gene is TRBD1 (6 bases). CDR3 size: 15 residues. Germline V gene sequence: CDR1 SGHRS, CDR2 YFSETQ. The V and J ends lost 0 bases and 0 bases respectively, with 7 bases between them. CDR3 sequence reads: CASSLAGDSGNTIYF. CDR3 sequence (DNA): TGCGCCAGCAGCTTGGCAGGGGACTCTGGAAACACCATATATTTT.

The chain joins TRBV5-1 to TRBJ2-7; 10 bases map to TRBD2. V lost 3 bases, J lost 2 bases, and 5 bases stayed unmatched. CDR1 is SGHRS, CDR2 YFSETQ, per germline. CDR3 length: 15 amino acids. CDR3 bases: TGCGCCAGCAGCTCAAGCGGGAGGGGAACCTACGAGCAGTACTTC. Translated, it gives CASSSSGRGTYEQYF.

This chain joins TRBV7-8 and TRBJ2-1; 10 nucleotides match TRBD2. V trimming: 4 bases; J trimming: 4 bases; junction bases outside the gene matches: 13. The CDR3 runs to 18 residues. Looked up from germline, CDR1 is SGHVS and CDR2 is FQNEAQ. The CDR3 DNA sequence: TGTGCCAGCAGCTCCCTTGGGTTGCTAGCGGGAGTGTACAATGAGCAGTTCTTC. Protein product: CASSSLGLLAGVYNEQFF.

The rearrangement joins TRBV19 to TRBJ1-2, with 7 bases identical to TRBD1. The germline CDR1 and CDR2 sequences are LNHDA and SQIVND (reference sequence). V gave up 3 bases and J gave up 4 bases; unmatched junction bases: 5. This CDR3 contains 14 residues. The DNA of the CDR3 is TGTGCCAGTAGTATCCCGGGACAGCCCTATGGCTACACCTTC. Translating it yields CASSIPGQPYGYTF.

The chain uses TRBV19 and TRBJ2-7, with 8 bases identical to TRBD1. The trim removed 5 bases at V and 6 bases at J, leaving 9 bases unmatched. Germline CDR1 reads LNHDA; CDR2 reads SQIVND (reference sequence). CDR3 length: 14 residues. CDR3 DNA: TGTGCCAGTAGTCTACGGACAGGGTTGGGCGAGCAGTACTTC. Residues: CASSLRTGLGEQYF.